Presented here are 26 T cell receptor beta chains from one specimen sequenced in a study of blood T cell repertoires in COVID-19. This table comes from immunoSEQ multiplex PCR, and its TCRdb copy is limited to in-frame clones, with some not included. The sample carries over 200,000 clones, roughly 86% recorded once. The sequenced material came from peripheral blood. Source of these receptors: a woman between 45 and 65 years old with acute or convalescent COVID-19.

V is TRBV28 and J is TRBJ1-5; 7 nucleotides match TRBD1. This CDR3 is 14 amino acids long. The V gene end was trimmed by 4 bases and the J gene end by 8 bases; junction bases not matched to a gene: 8. From germline, CDR1 is MDHEN and CDR2 SYDVKM. CDR3 region: CASSSPGTAEPQHF. As DNA, the CDR3 is TGTGCCAGCAGTTCCCCCGGGACAGCGGAGCCCCAGCATTTT. The full variable domain, in which reference TRBV28 and TRBJ1-5 provide the parts outside the CDR3, is DVKVTQSSRYLVKRTGEKVFLECVQDMDHENMFWYRQDPGLGLRLIYFSYDVKMKEKGDIPEGYSVSREKKERFSLILESASTNQTSMYLCASSSPGTAEPQHFGDGTRLSIL.

The gene calls are TRBV6-1 and TRBJ2-5; D remains ambiguous. Germline loops: CDR1 MNHNS, CDR2 SASEGT. With 1 base removed from V and 5 bases from J, the gap between germline ends came to 8 bases. This CDR3 has 13 amino acids. CDR3 nucleotide sequence: TGTGCCAGCAGTGAAGGACCGCGGGAGACCCAGTACTTC. Its translation is CASSEGPRETQYF.

This chain links TRBV30 with TRBJ2-5, with TRBD2 matching 11 bases. CDR3 length: 15 amino acids. The V segment lost 2 bases and the J segment 5 bases; nucleotides outside the gene matches: 7. Germline V gives CDR1 GTSNPN, CDR2 SVGIG (reference sequence). CDR3 loop: CAWSPRLAGSETQYF. The CDR3 nucleotides read TGTGCCTGGAGTCCTCGACTAGCGGGATCCGAGACCCAGTACTTC.

The table lists this clone with a few counts. The genes are TRBV28 and TRBJ1-2, with 7 bases identical to TRBD1. The trim removed 4 bases at V and 14 bases at J, leaving 10 bases unmatched. Germline CDR1 MDHEN, CDR2 SYDVKM. The CDR3 length is 12 residues. CDR3 in DNA: TGTGCCAGCAGTTCCTCCCCAGGGGGGAGAACCTTC. The encoded protein is CASSSSPGGRTF.

This clone was seen only once. The chain is built from TRBV24-1 and TRBJ2-3, with 9 bases identical to TRBD2. Germline lookup yields CDR1 KGHDR and CDR2 SFDVKD. The V and J ends lost 4 bases and 2 bases, in that order; junction bases with no gene match: 6. The length of the CDR3 is 16 residues. CDR3 loop: CATSDPLAGDTDTQYF. CDR3 DNA sequence: TGTGCCACCAGTGACCCCTTAGCGGGAGACACAGATACGCAGTATTTT.

The table lists this clone with a few counts. The chain couples TRBV28 to TRBJ1-6; no firm D call. Looked up from germline, CDR1 is MDHEN and CDR2 is SYDVKM. The CDR3 loop spans 13 amino acids. V lost 7 bases, J lost 7 bases, and 11 bases lay in between. For the CDR3, the DNA is TGTGCCAGCAAGGGAGGAGGGAATTCACCCCTCCACTTT. It codes for CASKGGGNSPLHF.

In its sample, this clone was seen once. The rearrangement links TRBV3-1 (or the pseudogene TRBV3-2) to TRBJ1-1, with 7 nucleotides matching TRBD1. This CDR3 contains 14 residues. CDR1 and CDR2 from the germline V gene are LGHDT and YNNKEL (reference sequence). Unmatched junction bases numbered 6, after V lost 1 base and J lost 7 bases. The CDR3 sequence is CASSQAGDSIEAFF. For the CDR3, the DNA is TGTGCCAGCAGCCAAGCAGGGGACAGCATTGAAGCTTTCTTT.

The genes are TRBV10-3 and TRBJ2-3; 7 bases are shared with TRBD1. Germline loops: CDR1 ENHRY, CDR2 SYGVKD. V lost 4 bases to trimming and J lost 5 bases; unmatched junction nucleotides: 3. The CDR3 length is 13 residues. The chain's CDR3 is CAISAPGGDTQYF. In DNA form, the CDR3 reads TGTGCCATCAGTGCCCCAGGGGGAGATACGCAGTATTTT.

The rearrangement uses TRBV7-2 and TRBJ2-7; 16 nucleotides align to TRBD2. Germline CDR1 reads SGHTA; CDR2 reads FQGNSA. The V and J ends lost 5 bases and 2 bases, in that order; junction bases with no gene match: 6. The CDR3 sequence is 17 residues long. The CDR3 sequence is CASSLTGTSGRAYEQYF. Here the CDR3 DNA reads TGTGCCAGCAGCCTAACTGGGACTAGCGGGAGGGCCTACGAGCAGTACTTC.

The chain joins TRBV28 to TRBJ1-2; perhaps TRBD1 as D (5 bases). Germline CDR1 MDHEN, CDR2 SYDVKM. V lost 7 bases and J 7 bases, leaving 13 bases between the germline ends. CDR3 length: 12 residues. CDR3 residues: CASTNQGLGYTF. The CDR3 DNA reads TGTGCCAGCACCAATCAGGGTCTTGGCTACACCTTC.

The genes are TRBV5-4 and TRBJ2-1, with 7 bases that match TRBD2. The trim removed 0 bases at V and 2 bases at J, leaving 5 bases unmatched. Germline V gene data show CDR1 as SGHNT and CDR2 as YYREEE (reference sequence). The CDR3 sequence is 16 residues long. The CDR3 spells CASSLGSGATYNEQFF. The DNA of the CDR3 is TGTGCCAGCAGCTTGGGGAGCGGGGCCACCTACAATGAGCAGTTCTTC.

Only a few counts were recorded for this clone. This chain connects TRBV6-5 to TRBJ1-3; 10 bases align to TRBD1. Germline V gene sequence: CDR1 MNHEY, CDR2 SVGAGI. The ends lost 6 bases at V and 8 bases at J; junction bases unmatched: 7. This CDR3 spans 14 amino acids. This chain's CDR3 is CASSPRTGGDTIYF. The DNA of the CDR3 is TGTGCCAGCAGCCCCCGGACAGGGGGGGACACCATATATTTT.

This chain joins TRBV5-1 and TRBJ2-5, with D tentatively TRBD2 (6 bases). Deletions cut 3 bases from V and 2 bases from J, with 8 bases between. The CDR3 runs to 13 residues. The V gene's germline CDR1 is SGHRS and CDR2 YFSETQ. CDR3 sequence (DNA): TGCGCCAGCAGCTGGAGGGAACAAGAGACCCAGTACTTC. Translated, it gives CASSWREQETQYF.

The chain recombines TRBV6-2 or TRBV6-3 with TRBJ2-7; 8 positions agree with TRBD2. V lost 6 bases, J lost 5 bases, and 9 bases stayed unmatched. The CDR3 length is 14 residues. Germline V lookup: CDR1 MNHEY, CDR2 SVGEGT. This chain's CDR3 is CASSARGGKHEQYF. The CDR3 DNA reads TGTGCCAGCAGCGCTCGGGGGGGTAAACACGAGCAGTACTTC.

The chain has TRBV5-1 and TRBJ2-5; 7 bases line up with TRBD1. V lost 3 bases, J lost 2 bases, and 1 base stayed unmatched. CDR1 and CDR2 (germline): SGHRS, YFSETQ. The CDR3 extends over 13 amino acids. The CDR3 is CASSSQGQETQYF. The CDR3 bases are TGCGCCAGCAGCTCACAGGGGCAAGAGACCCAGTACTTC.

The chain joins TRBV5-1 to TRBJ1-4; D unclear. CDR3 length: 15 amino acids. CDR1 is SGHRS and CDR2 is YFSETQ in the germline V gene. V lost 0 bases and J 0 bases, leaving 6 bases between the germline ends. This CDR3 is CASSLGTATNEKLFF. For the CDR3, the DNA is TGCGCCAGCAGCTTGGGAACAGCAACTAATGAAAAACTGTTTTTT.

The chain employs TRBV6-6 and TRBJ1-1; 7 bases are a match to TRBD1. The CDR3 has 14 residues. Germline CDR1 is MNHNY and CDR2 is SVGAGI (reference sequence). V lost 2 bases, J lost 4 bases, and 4 bases stayed unmatched. The CDR3 region is CASSYDRAATEAFF. In DNA, the CDR3 is TGTGCCAGCAGTTACGACAGGGCGGCCACTGAAGCTTTCTTT.

The genes are TRBV29-1 and TRBJ1-1; D remains ambiguous. Trimming shortened V by 7 bases and J by 2 bases, and 17 bases separated the two germline ends. CDR3 length equals 14 residues. The germline V gene has CDR1 SQVTM and CDR2 ANQGSEA. CDR3 in DNA: TGCAGCGCCAGTCCGAGGGCAGCTAACACTGAAGCTTTCTTT. Its protein product is CSASPRAANTEAFF.

The V and J genes are TRBV5-1 and TRBJ2-7; 9 bases line up with TRBD1. The germline CDR1 and CDR2 sequences are SGHRS and YFSETQ. V lost 4 bases, J lost 3 bases, and 5 bases stayed unmatched. CDR3 size: 14 residues. The CDR3 region is CASSPQGQGYEQYF. The CDR3 region has the DNA TGCGCCAGCAGCCCCCAGGGACAGGGCTACGAGCAGTACTTC. Full variable domain (outside the CDR3, taken from reference TRBV5-1 and TRBJ2-7): KAGVTQTPRYLIKTRGQQVTLSCSPISGHRSVSWYQQTPGQGLQFLFEYFSETQRNKGNFPGRFSGRQFSNSRSEMNVSTLELGDSALYLCASSPQGQGYEQYFGPGTRLTVT.

The CDR3 coding sequence is TGTGCCTGGAGCGCCGGTGGAGGAAGGGCCTACACCTTC. Protein sequence: CAWSAGGGRAYTF. The rearrangement joins TRBV30 to TRBJ1-2, with D uncertain. The V end was cut by 3 bases, the J end by 10 bases, with 18 bases between. Germline V gives CDR1 GTSNPN, CDR2 SVGIG (reference sequence). The CDR3 consists of 13 residues.

This clone was counted only a few times. The chain employs TRBV30 and TRBJ1-5, with a possible D match to TRBD1 (5 bases). The CDR3 length is 16 residues. With 3 bases removed from V and 0 bases from J, the gap between germline ends came to 15 bases. Germline V gene lookup returns CDR1 GTSNPN and CDR2 SVGIG (reference sequence). The CDR3 DNA reads as TGTGCCTGGAGCGATCAGGGTCTATATAGCAATCAGCCCCAGCATTTT. Its protein product is CAWSDQGLYSNQPQHF.

This chain links TRBV2 with TRBJ1-3; D gene unclear. The V gene lost 4 bases and the J gene lost 2 bases, with 9 bases spanning the gap. Germline V lookup: CDR1 SNHLY, CDR2 FYNNEI. The CDR3 spans 14 residues. CDR3 sequence: CASSAITAGNTIYF. CDR3 nucleotides: TGTGCCAGCAGTGCCATAACAGCTGGAAACACCATATATTTT.

The chain uses TRBV19 and TRBJ1-5; TRBD1 matches 11 bases. Germline V gene lookup returns CDR1 LNHDA and CDR2 SQIVND (reference sequence). The CDR3 spans 15 residues. The V segment lost 1 base and the J segment 7 bases; nucleotides outside the gene matches: 3. Written as DNA, the CDR3 is TGTGCCAGTAGTATAGCGGGGACAGGGGGGCAGCCCCAGCATTTT. It translates to CASSIAGTGGQPQHF.

This clone was picked up one time. V gene TRBV27 combines with J gene TRBJ1-1; 8 positions match TRBD1. Per the germline V gene, CDR1 is MNHEY and CDR2 is SMNVEV (reference sequence). Germline trimming cut 6 bases from V and 4 bases from J; bases unmatched to any gene: 10. The CDR3 runs to 15 residues. The CDR3 sequence is CASRPWGQGATEAFF. For the CDR3, the DNA is TGTGCCAGCAGGCCCTGGGGGCAGGGGGCCACTGAAGCTTTCTTT.

J is TRBJ2-7 and V is TRBV18; D gene uncertain. Trimming removed 3 bases at V and 6 bases at J, with 9 bases between. The CDR3 runs to 12 residues. CDR1 and CDR2 (germline): KGHSH, LQKENI. In nucleotides, the CDR3 is TGTGCCAGCTCACCGGGCGTCCTCGAGCAGTACTTC. Amino acid sequence: CASSPGVLEQYF.

This clone was recorded once. The CDR3 DNA reads as TGTGCCACAAGGACTAGCGGGAGCGCTAACACCGGGGAGCTGTTTTTT. Amino acid sequence: CATRTSGSANTGELFF. The V gene is TRBV24-1, the J gene TRBJ2-2; 13 bases fit TRBD2. Trimming at V came to 10 bases and at J to 2 bases, leaving 6 bases not matched to a gene. CDR3 size: 16 residues. CDR1 and CDR2 (germline): KGHDR, SFDVKD.